A single T cell receptor (beta chain) is shown here with its context. Its antigen remains unknown. The data were taken from a study of shared clonotypes between healthy human individuals. For the study at large: Samples came from two female and three male donors aged 18 to 49. The plates for each donor numbered three CD4 naive, three CD4 memory, two CD8 naive and one CD8 memory. Points from the study as a whole: Memory subsets generally showed lower estimated richness than naive subsets.

The CDR3 runs 15 residues. Germline V CDR1 and CDR2: MDHEN, SYDVKM. Trimming stripped 5 bases from V and 1 base from J, with 14 bases between. This table comes from immunoSEQ multiplex PCR, and its TCRdb copy is limited to in-frame clones, with some not included. The table lists over 1.4 million clones, 95% to 97% of them singletons. Sequences were obtained from naive CD4+ T cells sorted from blood. The subset was: CD45RA+ positively selected. J is TRBJ1-1 and V is TRBV28; a possible D gene is TRBD1 (5 bases). This sequence originates from a man aged 25 to 45 in good health. In DNA form, the CDR3 reads TGTGCCAGCAGTAGGCAAGGGGTAGAGAACACTGAAGCTTTCTTT. Translation: CASSRQGVENTEAFF.